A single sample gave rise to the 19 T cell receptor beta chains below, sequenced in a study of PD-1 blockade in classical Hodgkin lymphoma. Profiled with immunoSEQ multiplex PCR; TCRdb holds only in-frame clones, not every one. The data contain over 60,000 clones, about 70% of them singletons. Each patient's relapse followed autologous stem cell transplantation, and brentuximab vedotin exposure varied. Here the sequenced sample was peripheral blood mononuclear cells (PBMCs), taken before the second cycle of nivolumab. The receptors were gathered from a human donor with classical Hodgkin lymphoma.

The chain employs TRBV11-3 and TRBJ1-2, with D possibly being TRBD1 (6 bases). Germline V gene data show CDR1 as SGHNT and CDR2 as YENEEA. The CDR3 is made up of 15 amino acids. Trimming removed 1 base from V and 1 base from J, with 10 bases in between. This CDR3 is CASSLGNRDNYGYTF. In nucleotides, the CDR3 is TGTGCCAGCAGCTTAGGAAACAGGGATAACTATGGCTACACCTTC.

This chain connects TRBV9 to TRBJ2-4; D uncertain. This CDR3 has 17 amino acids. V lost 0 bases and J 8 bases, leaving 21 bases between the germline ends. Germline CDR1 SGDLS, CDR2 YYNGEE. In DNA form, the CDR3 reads TGTGCCAGCAGCGTAGATGCCCTGGGCCACGCACAAGACATTCAGTACTTC. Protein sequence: CASSVDALGHAQDIQYF.

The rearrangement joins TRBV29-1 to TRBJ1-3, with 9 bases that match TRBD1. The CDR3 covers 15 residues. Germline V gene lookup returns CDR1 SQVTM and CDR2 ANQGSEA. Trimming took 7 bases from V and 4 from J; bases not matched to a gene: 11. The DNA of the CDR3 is TGCAGCGCCCTGAGGGGGACAGGGTCGGGAAACACCATATATTTT. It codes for CSALRGTGSGNTIYF. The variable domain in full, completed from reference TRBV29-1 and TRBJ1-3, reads SAVISQKPSRDICQRGTSLTIQCQVDSQVTMMFWYRQQPGQSLTLIATANQGSEATYESGFVIDKFPISRPNLTFSTLTVSNMSPEDSSIYLCSALRGTGSGNTIYFGEGSWLTVV.

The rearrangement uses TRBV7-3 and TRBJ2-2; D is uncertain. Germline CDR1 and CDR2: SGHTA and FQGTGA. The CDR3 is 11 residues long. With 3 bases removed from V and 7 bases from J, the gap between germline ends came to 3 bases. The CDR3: CASSLYGELFF. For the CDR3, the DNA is TGTGCCAGCAGCTTGTACGGGGAGCTGTTTTTT. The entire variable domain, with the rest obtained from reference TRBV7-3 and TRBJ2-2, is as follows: GAGVSQTPSNKVTEKGKYVELRCDPISGHTALYWYRQSLGQGPEFLIYFQGTGAADDSGLPNDRFFAVRPEGSVSTLKIQRTERGDSAVYLCASSLYGELFFGEGSRLTVL.

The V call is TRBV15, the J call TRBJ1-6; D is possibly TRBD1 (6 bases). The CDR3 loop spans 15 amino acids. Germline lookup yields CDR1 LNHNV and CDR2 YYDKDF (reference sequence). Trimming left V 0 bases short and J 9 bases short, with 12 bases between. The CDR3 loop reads CATSRDRGAGSPLHF. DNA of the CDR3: TGTGCCACCAGCAGAGATCGGGGGGCTGGTTCACCCCTCCACTTT.

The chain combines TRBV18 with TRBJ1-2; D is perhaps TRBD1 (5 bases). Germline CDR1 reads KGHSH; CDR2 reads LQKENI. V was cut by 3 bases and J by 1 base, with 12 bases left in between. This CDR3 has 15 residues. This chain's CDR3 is CASSPRNGHNYGYTF. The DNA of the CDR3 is TGTGCCAGCTCACCGCGAAACGGACATAACTATGGCTACACCTTC.

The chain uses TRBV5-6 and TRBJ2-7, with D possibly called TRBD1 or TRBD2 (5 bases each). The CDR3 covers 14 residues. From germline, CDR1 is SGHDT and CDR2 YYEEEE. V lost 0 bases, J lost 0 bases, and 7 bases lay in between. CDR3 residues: CASSLGGISYEQYF. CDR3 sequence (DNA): TGTGCCAGCAGCTTGGGGGGGATCTCCTACGAGCAGTACTTC.

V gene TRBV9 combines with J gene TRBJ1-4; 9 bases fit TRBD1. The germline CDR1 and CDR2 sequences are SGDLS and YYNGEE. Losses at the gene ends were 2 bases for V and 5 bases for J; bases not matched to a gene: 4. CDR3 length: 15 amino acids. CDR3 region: CASSVTGTGNEKLFF. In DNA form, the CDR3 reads TGTGCCAGCAGCGTCACCGGGACAGGGAATGAAAAACTGTTTTTT.

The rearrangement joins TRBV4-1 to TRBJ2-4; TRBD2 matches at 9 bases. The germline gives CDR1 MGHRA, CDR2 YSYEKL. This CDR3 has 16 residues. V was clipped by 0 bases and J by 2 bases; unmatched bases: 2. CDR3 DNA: TGCGCCAGCAGCCAAGATCTAGCGGGAACCAAAAACATTCAGTACTTC. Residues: CASSQDLAGTKNIQYF.

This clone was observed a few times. CDR3 amino acids: CASSFNSKTGELFF. CDR3 sequence (DNA): TGCGCCAGCAGCTTTAACAGCAAGACCGGGGAGCTGTTTTTT. The rearrangement links TRBV5-1 to TRBJ2-2; D unresolved. CDR1 is SGHRS, CDR2 YFSETQ, per germline. Trimming cost V 2 bases and J 5 bases, with 10 bases left between them. The CDR3 has 14 residues.

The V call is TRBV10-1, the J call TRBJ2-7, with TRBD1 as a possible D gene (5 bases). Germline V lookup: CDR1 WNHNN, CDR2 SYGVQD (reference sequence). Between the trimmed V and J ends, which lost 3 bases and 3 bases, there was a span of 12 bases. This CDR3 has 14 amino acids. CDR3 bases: TGCGCCAGCAGTGACTCAGGGTTAATCTACGAGCAGTACTTC. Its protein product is CASSDSGLIYEQYF.

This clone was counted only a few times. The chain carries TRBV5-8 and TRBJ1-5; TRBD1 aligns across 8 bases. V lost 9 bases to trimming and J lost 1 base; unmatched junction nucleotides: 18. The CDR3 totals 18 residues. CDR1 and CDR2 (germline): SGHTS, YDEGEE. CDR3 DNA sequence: TGTGCCACCGGCCTACCCTCAGGGGGCAGAGGGAGCAATCAGCCCCAGCATTTT. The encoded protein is CATGLPSGGRGSNQPQHF. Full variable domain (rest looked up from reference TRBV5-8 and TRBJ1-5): EAGVTQSPTHLIKTRGQQATLRCSPISGHTSVYWYQQALGLGLQFLLWYDEGEERNRGNFPPRFSGRQFPNYSSELNVNALELEDSALYLCATGLPSGGRGSNQPQHFGDGTRLSIL.

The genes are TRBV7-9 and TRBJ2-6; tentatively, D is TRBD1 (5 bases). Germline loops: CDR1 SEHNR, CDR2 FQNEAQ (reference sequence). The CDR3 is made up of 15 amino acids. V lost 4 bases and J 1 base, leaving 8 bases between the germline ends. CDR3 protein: CASSSTGSGANVLTF. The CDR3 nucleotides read TGTGCCAGCAGCTCCACAGGTTCTGGGGCCAACGTCCTGACTTTC.

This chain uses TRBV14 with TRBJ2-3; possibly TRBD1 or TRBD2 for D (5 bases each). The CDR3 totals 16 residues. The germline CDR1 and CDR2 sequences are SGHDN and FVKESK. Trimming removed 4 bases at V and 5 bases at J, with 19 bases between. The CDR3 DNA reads TGTGCCAGCAGCCTCAGAAGAGGGGTTTCGAGAGATACGCAGTATTTT. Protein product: CASSLRRGVSRDTQYF.

Here the CDR3 DNA reads TGCAGCGTTAGCGATTTAGAGTACGAGCAGTACTTC. As protein: CSVSDLEYEQYF. The V and J genes are TRBV29-1 and TRBJ2-5; D ambiguous. The DNA end lines up better with TRBJ2-7; the J call may be wrong. The CDR3 contains 12 residues. Germline lookup yields CDR1 SQVTM and CDR2 ANQGSEA.

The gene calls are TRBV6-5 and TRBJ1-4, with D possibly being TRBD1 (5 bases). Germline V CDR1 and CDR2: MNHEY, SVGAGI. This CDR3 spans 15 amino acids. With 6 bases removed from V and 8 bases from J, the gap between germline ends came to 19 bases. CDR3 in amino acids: CASSSWRGEGEKLFF. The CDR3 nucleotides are TGTGCCAGCAGCTCCTGGCGGGGGGAGGGCGAAAAACTGTTTTTT.

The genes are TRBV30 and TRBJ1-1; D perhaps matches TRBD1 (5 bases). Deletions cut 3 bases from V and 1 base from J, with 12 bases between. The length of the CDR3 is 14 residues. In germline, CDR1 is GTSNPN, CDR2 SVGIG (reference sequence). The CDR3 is CAWRQGQWNTEAFF. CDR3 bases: TGTGCCTGGAGGCAAGGACAATGGAACACTGAAGCTTTCTTT.

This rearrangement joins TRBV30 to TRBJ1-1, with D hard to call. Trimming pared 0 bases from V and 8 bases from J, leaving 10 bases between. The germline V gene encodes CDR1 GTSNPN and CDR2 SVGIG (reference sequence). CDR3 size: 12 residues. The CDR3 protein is CAWSVHGSEAFF. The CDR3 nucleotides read TGTGCCTGGAGTGTACATGGCAGCGAAGCTTTCTTT.

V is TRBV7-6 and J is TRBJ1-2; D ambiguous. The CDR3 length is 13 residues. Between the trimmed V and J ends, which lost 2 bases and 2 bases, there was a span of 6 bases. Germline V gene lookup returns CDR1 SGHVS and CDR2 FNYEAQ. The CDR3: CASSLTENYGYTF. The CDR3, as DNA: TGTGCCAGCAGCTTAACGGAGAACTATGGCTACACCTTC. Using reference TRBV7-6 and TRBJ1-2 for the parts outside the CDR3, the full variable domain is GAGVSQSPRYKVTKRGQDVALRCDPISGHVSLYWYRQALGQGPEFLTYFNYEAQQDKSGLPNDRFSAERPEGSISTLTIQRTEQRDSAMYRCASSLTENYGYTFGSGTRLTVV.